Listed here are 9 T cell receptor beta chains from one sample, sequenced in a study of response to subunit inactivated influenza vaccine. Using its own MiXCR run on the RT-PCR reads, TCRdb lists one record per CDR3 protein. The sample yields 700,000 to 800,000 distinct CDR3 sequences, 18% seen once. Sequencing was performed on PBMCs from blood, taken 4 to 6 days after vaccination. These receptors were collected from a man aged 45-65 years who received an inactivated influenza vaccine.

This clonotype has more than one count but fewer than ten. The J gene is TRBJ2-7, the V gene TRBV12-3 or TRBV12-4; tentatively, D is TRBD2 (6 bases). This CDR3 spans 15 amino acids. With 6 bases removed from V and 0 bases from J, the gap between germline ends came to 15 bases. In nucleotides, the CDR3 is TGTGCCAGCAGCCTGCGGGACCTCGACTCCTACGAGCAGTACTTC. Translated, it gives CASSLRDLDSYEQYF.

This clonotype occurred many times. This chain links TRBV30 with TRBJ2-1; weak D call: TRBD2 (6 bases). Germline loops: CDR1 GTSNPN, CDR2 SVGIG (reference sequence). The length of the CDR3 is 12 residues. The V and J ends lost 3 bases and 10 bases respectively, with 13 bases between them. The CDR3 bases are TGTGCCTGGAGGGGGACTGCACGGGAGCAGTTCTTC. Protein: CAWRGTAREQFF.

The V call is TRBV15, the J call TRBJ2-3, with D tentatively TRBD2 (5 bases). The V gene's germline CDR1 is LNHNV and CDR2 YYDKDF (reference sequence). The length of the CDR3 is 12 residues. V was pared by 3 bases and J by 10 bases, with 11 bases between. The CDR3 reads CATSSEAVAQYF. DNA for the CDR3: TGTGCCACCAGCAGTGAAGCGGTCGCGCAGTATTTT.

In its sample, this clonotype was seen many times. This chain joins TRBV29-1 and TRBJ2-5; 11 bases agree with TRBD1. The J segment lost 3 bases and the V segment lost 7 bases, leaving 7 bases of the junction unmatched. The germline gives CDR1 SQVTM, CDR2 ANQGSEA. CDR3 length: 14 amino acids. CDR3 protein: CSAPGTGGEETQYF. As DNA, the CDR3 is TGCAGCGCCCCCGGGACAGGGGGGGAAGAGACCCAGTACTTC.

The genes are TRBV11-2 and TRBJ2-5, with D possibly being TRBD1 or TRBD2 (6 bases each). The germline V gene has CDR1 SGHAT and CDR2 FQNNGV. The CDR3 has 16 amino acids. The V gene lost 1 base and the J gene lost 5 bases, with 17 bases spanning the gap. In nucleotides, the CDR3 is TGTGCCAGCAGCTTAGTGATGGGGGGCATAAGGGAGACCCAGTACTTC. Protein: CASSLVMGGIRETQYF.

This clonotype was seen at least ten times. The rearrangement joins TRBV6-2 or TRBV6-3 to TRBJ2-6; 7 nucleotides align to TRBD1. Germline CDR1 reads MNHEY; CDR2 reads SVGEGT. This CDR3 spans 15 amino acids. The V segment lost 5 bases and the J segment 2 bases; nucleotides outside the gene matches: 3. The CDR3 here is CASSLGQAGANVLTF. The CDR3 DNA reads TGTGCCAGCAGTCTCGGACAGGCTGGGGCCAACGTCCTGACTTTC.

This clonotype was seen a few times. The chain links TRBV11-2 to TRBJ2-2; 8 positions match TRBD1. Per the germline V gene, CDR1 is SGHAT and CDR2 is FQNNGV. Trimming at V came to 4 bases and at J to 1 base, leaving 2 bases not matched to a gene. This CDR3 has 15 amino acids. The CDR3 here is CASSWGQVNTGELFF. The CDR3 bases are TGTGCCAGCAGCTGGGGACAGGTGAACACCGGGGAGCTGTTTTTT.

The chain employs TRBV25-1 and TRBJ2-2; D is possibly TRBD1 (6 bases). The CDR3 extends over 14 amino acids. Germline-derived CDR1 and CDR2 are MGHDK and SYGVNS. Between the trimmed V and J ends, which lost 6 bases and 1 base, there was a span of 9 bases. The CDR3 loop is CASRPTGNTGELFF. The CDR3 coding sequence is TGTGCCAGCAGACCGACAGGGAACACCGGGGAGCTGTTTTTT.

This clonotype was observed many times. The chain joins TRBV5-1 to TRBJ2-7, with a tentative D call TRBD2 (6 bases). The CDR3 sequence is 14 residues long. CDR1 is SGHRS and CDR2 is YFSETQ in the germline V gene. V was clipped by 9 bases and J by 2 bases, with 18 bases between them. The CDR3, as DNA: TGCGCCACGAGGTTATCGGGAGAGACCTACGAGCAGTACTTC. It translates to CATRLSGETYEQYF.